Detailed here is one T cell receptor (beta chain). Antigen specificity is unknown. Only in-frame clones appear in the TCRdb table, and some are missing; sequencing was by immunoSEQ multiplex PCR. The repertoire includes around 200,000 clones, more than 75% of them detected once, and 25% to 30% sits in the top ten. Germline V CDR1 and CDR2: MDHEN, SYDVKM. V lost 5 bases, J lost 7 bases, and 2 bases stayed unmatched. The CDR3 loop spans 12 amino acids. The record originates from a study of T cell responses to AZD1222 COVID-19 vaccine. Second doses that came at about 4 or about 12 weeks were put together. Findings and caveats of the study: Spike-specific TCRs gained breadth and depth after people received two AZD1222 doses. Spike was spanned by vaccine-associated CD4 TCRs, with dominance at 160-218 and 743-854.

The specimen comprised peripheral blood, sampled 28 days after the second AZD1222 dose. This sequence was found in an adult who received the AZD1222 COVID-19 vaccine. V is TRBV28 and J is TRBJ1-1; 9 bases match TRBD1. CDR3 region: CASSGQGIEAFF. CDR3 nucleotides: TGTGCCAGCAGTGGACAGGGGATTGAAGCTTTCTTT.